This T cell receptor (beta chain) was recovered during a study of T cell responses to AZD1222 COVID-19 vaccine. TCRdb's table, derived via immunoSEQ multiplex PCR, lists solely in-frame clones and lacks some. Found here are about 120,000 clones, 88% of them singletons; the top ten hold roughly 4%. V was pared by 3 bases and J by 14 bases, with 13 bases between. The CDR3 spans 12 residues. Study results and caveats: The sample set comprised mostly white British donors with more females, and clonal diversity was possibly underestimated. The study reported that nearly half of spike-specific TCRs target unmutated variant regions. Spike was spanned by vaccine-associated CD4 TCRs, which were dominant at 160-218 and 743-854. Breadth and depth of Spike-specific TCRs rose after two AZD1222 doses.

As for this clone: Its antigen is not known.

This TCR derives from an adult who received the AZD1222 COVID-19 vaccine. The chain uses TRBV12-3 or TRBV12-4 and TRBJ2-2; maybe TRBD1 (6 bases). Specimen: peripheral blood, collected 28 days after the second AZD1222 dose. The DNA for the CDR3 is TGTGCCAGCAGTTTCATCCAGGGGAATCTGTTTTTT. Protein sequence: CASSFIQGNLFF.